The 29 T cell receptor beta chains listed next were all sequenced from one sample in a study of blood T cell repertoires in COVID-19. The repertoire was sequenced with immunoSEQ multiplex PCR; TCRdb's copy has only in-frame clones and lacks some. Here the sample spans tens of thousands of clones, approximately 90% being singletons. Sequenced material: peripheral blood. The receptors derive from a male donor with acute or convalescent COVID-19.

This clone was seen at least ten times. V gene TRBV7-8 combines with J gene TRBJ1-5; 9 bases are shared with TRBD1. The CDR3 spans 18 residues. The trim removed 1 base at V and 4 bases at J, leaving 11 bases unmatched. Germline CDR1 reads SGHVS; CDR2 reads FQNEAQ. CDR3 in amino acids: CASSLDFGTGRDNQPQHF. CDR3 nucleotide sequence: TGTGCCAGCAGCTTAGACTTTGGGACAGGGAGAGATAATCAGCCCCAGCATTTT.

The chain links TRBV6-4 to TRBJ2-1; 7 positions match TRBD1. The CDR3 is 13 residues long. The J segment lost 6 bases and the V segment lost 8 bases, leaving 7 bases of the junction unmatched. Germline V gives CDR1 MRHNA, CDR2 SNTAGT. The CDR3 region is CASERQGPNEQFF. DNA of the CDR3: TGTGCCAGCGAGAGACAGGGCCCCAATGAGCAGTTCTTC.

This clone has more than one count but fewer than ten. The chain carries TRBV19 and TRBJ1-2; tentative D call: TRBD1 (6 bases). From germline, CDR1 is LNHDA and CDR2 SQIVND (reference sequence). This CDR3 region has 13 residues. V lost 5 bases, J lost 2 bases, and 9 bases lay in between. CDR3 sequence (DNA): TGTGCCAGTAGTCCAGGGGTCAACTATGGCTACACCTTC. The encoded protein is CASSPGVNYGYTF. The full variable domain, its missing parts supplied by reference TRBV19 and TRBJ1-2, is DGGITQSPKYLFRKEGQNVTLSCEQNLNHDAMYWYRQDPGQGLRLIYYSQIVNDFQKGDIAEGYSVSREKKESFPLTVTSAQKNPTAFYLCASSPGVNYGYTFGSGTRLTVV.

J is TRBJ2-2 and V is TRBV4-2; D may be TRBD1 (6 bases). With 6 bases removed from V and 0 bases from J, the gap between germline ends came to 14 bases. Germline lookup yields CDR1 LGHNA and CDR2 YNFKEQ. The CDR3 runs to 16 residues. DNA of the CDR3: TGTGCCAGCAGGCCCCGACAGGTCGCGAACACCGGGGAGCTGTTTTTT. Encoded protein: CASRPRQVANTGELFF.

This clone appeared once. The chain has TRBV16 and TRBJ1-4, with 8 nucleotides matching TRBD1. CDR1 and CDR2 (germline): KGHSY, FQNENV. The V and J ends lost 4 bases and 7 bases, in that order; junction bases with no gene match: 14. The CDR3 is 17 residues long. CDR3 protein: CASSPRRTDRGREKLFF. In DNA form, the CDR3 reads TGTGCCAGCAGCCCCAGAAGAACCGACAGGGGCCGTGAAAAACTGTTTTTT. Full variable domain (rest looked up from reference TRBV16 and TRBJ1-4): GEEVAQTPKHLVRGEGQKAKLYCAPIKGHSYVFWYQQVLKNEFKFLISFQNENVFDETGMPKERFSAKCLPNSPCSLEIQATKLEDSAVYFCASSPRRTDRGREKLFFGSGTQLSVL.

The V call is TRBV3-1 (or the pseudogene TRBV3-2), the J call TRBJ2-7; 10 nucleotides match TRBD2. Germline trimming cut 2 bases from V and 3 bases from J; bases unmatched to any gene: 7. CDR1 is LGHDT, CDR2 YNNKEL, per germline (reference sequence). The CDR3 extends over 16 amino acids. The CDR3 coding sequence is TGTGCCAGCAGCCAAACCCCCGGGACTAGCGACTACGAGCAGTACTTC. Its protein is CASSQTPGTSDYEQYF.

V and J are TRBV19 and TRBJ2-3; 9 bases align to TRBD1. This CDR3 is built from 16 residues. CDR1 is LNHDA, CDR2 SQIVND, per germline (reference sequence). V lost 6 bases and J lost 3; bases outside the gene matches: 10. CDR3 sequence reads: CASRTGTGQETDTQYF. In DNA, the CDR3 is TGTGCCAGTAGGACCGGGACAGGGCAGGAGACAGATACGCAGTATTTT.

The chain employs TRBV18 and TRBJ1-4, with D maybe TRBD1 (6 bases). The CDR3 sequence is 13 residues long. Trimming stripped 4 bases from V and 7 bases from J, with 10 bases between. The germline V gene encodes CDR1 KGHSH and CDR2 LQKENI. In DNA, the CDR3 is TGTGCCAGCTCACGAGCAGGGGCTGAAAAACTGTTTTTT. Amino acids: CASSRAGAEKLFF. The entire variable domain, with the rest obtained from reference TRBV18 and TRBJ1-4, is as follows: NAGVMQNPRHLVRRRGQEARLRCSPMKGHSHVYWYRQLPEEGLKFMVYLQKENIIDESGMPKERFSAEFPKEGPSILRIQQVVRGDSAAYFCASSRAGAEKLFFGSGTQLSVL.

The chain combines TRBV7-2 with TRBJ2-3; 8 bases match TRBD1. The CDR3 is 16 amino acids. Germline V gene data show CDR1 as SGHTA and CDR2 as FQGNSA. The V and J ends lost 2 bases and 0 bases, in that order; junction bases with no gene match: 4. The CDR3: CASSLRTGSSTDTQYF. CDR3 sequence (DNA): TGTGCCAGCAGCTTACGGACAGGGAGTAGCACAGATACGCAGTATTTT.

The rearrangement joins TRBV18 to TRBJ2-1; TRBD2 matches at 9 bases. CDR1 and CDR2 (germline): KGHSH, LQKENI. This CDR3 is 15 amino acids long. V lost 5 bases, J lost 7 bases, and 9 bases stayed unmatched. CDR3: CASSDQRGERNEQFF. CDR3 nucleotide sequence: TGTGCCAGCTCAGACCAGCGGGGGGAGAGGAATGAGCAGTTCTTC.

The J gene is TRBJ1-6, the V gene TRBV5-6; D gene unclear. Looked up from germline, CDR1 is SGHDT and CDR2 is YYEEEE. V lost 4 bases, J lost 7 bases, and 12 bases lay in between. The CDR3 spans 14 residues. The CDR3 sequence: CASSPSGTNSPLHF. The CDR3 region has the DNA TGTGCCAGCAGCCCCTCGGGAACAAATTCACCCCTCCACTTT. Combining the CDR3 with reference TRBV5-6 and TRBJ1-6 gives the whole variable domain DAGVTQSPTHLIKTRGQQVTLRCSPKSGHDTVSWYQQALGQGPQFIFQYYEEEERQRGNFPDRFSGHQFPNYSSELNVNALLLGDSALYLCASSPSGTNSPLHFGNGTRLTVT.

This sequence joins TRBV5-1 and TRBJ1-2, with 8 positions matching TRBD1. With V trimmed by 4 bases and J by 6 bases, 11 bases remained unmatched. Germline V lookup: CDR1 SGHRS, CDR2 YFSETQ. The CDR3 totals 15 residues. The CDR3 bases are TGCGCCAGCAGCCCGGGACAGGCGATCCTCGATGGCTACACCTTC. Translation gives CASSPGQAILDGYTF.

This clone has more than one count but fewer than ten. This same CDR3 is encoded by further DNA sequences in the sample. This chain joins TRBV29-1 and TRBJ2-7; the match to TRBD1 covers 10 bases. Germline values: CDR1 SQVTM, CDR2 ANQGSEA. The CDR3 runs to 13 residues. The ends lost 7 bases at V and 3 bases at J; junction bases unmatched: 6. CDR3 DNA: TGCAGCGGTGGACAGGGGGGTGGCTACGAGCAGTACTTC. Protein: CSGGQGGGYEQYF.

The chain couples TRBV6-2 or TRBV6-3 to TRBJ1-2; 7 nucleotides match TRBD1. CDR3 length equals 13 residues. CDR1 MNHEY and CDR2 SVGEGT come from the germline V gene. V was pared by 5 bases and J by 3 bases, with 3 bases of the junction left unmatched. For the CDR3, the DNA is TGTGCCAGCAGTCTACAGGGGTACTATGGCTACACCTTC. It codes for CASSLQGYYGYTF.

The chain employs TRBV5-4 and TRBJ1-2; 9 nucleotides match TRBD1. The germline CDR1 and CDR2 sequences are SGHNT and YYREEE (reference sequence). V gave up 3 bases and J gave up 2 bases; unmatched junction bases: 2. CDR3 size: 14 residues. The CDR3 nucleotides read TGTGCCAGCAGCTCCGGGACAGGGAACTATGGCTACACCTTC. Its protein product is CASSSGTGNYGYTF. The variable domain in full, with the rest retrieved from reference TRBV5-4 and TRBJ1-2, is ETGVTQSPTHLIKTRGQQVTLRCSSQSGHNTVSWYQQALGQGPQFIFQYYREEENGRGNFPPRFSGLQFPNYSSELNVNALELDDSALYLCASSSGTGNYGYTFGSGTRLTVV.

This rearrangement joins TRBV20-1 to TRBJ2-3; tentatively, D is TRBD1 (5 bases). V was shortened by 3 bases and J by 3 bases, with 16 bases between the two germline ends. Germline CDR1 is DFQATT and CDR2 is SNEGSKA (reference sequence). The CDR3 spans 15 residues. CDR3 nucleotide sequence: TGCAGTGCTAGTATGATGTGGGGCCGGACAGATACGCAGTATTTT. Translation: CSASMMWGRTDTQYF.

The J gene is TRBJ1-1, the V gene TRBV6-5; D is undetermined. Germline loops: CDR1 MNHEY, CDR2 SVGAGI. The length of the CDR3 is 13 residues. The ends were cut back, 5 bases at V and 1 base at J, with 8 bases in the middle. CDR3: CASSKRENTEAFF. The CDR3 nucleotides read TGTGCCAGCAGTAAGCGAGAGAACACTGAAGCTTTCTTT.

V is TRBV15 and J is TRBJ1-4; 7 bases agree with TRBD1. J gave up 4 bases and V 3 bases, and 5 bases lay outside the gene matches. CDR3 size: 15 residues. The V gene's germline CDR1 is LNHNV and CDR2 YYDKDF (reference sequence). The CDR3 loop reads CATSRNRDSNEKLFF. The CDR3 DNA is TGTGCCACCAGCAGGAACCGGGACAGTAATGAAAAACTGTTTTTT.

This chain links TRBV5-1 with TRBJ1-2, with D possibly matching TRBD1 (6 bases). The CDR3 sequence is 14 residues long. The V gene's germline CDR1 is SGHRS and CDR2 YFSETQ. Deletions cut 3 bases from V and 2 bases from J, with 11 bases between. CDR3 sequence reads: CASSSRTDNYGYTF. CDR3 in DNA: TGCGCCAGCAGCTCCAGGACAGACAACTATGGCTACACCTTC.

The chain couples TRBV2 to TRBJ2-6; D gene ambiguous. From germline, CDR1 is SNHLY and CDR2 FYNNEI. The CDR3 length is 15 residues. Trimming shortened V by 3 bases and J by 0 bases, and 6 bases separated the two germline ends. The CDR3 protein is CASSDSGSGANVLTF. The CDR3 region has the DNA TGTGCCAGCAGTGACTCGGGCTCTGGGGCCAACGTCCTGACTTTC. Drawing the rest from reference TRBV2 and TRBJ2-6, the complete variable domain is EPEVTQTPSHQVTQMGQEVILRCVPISNHLYFYWYRQILGQKVEFLVSFYNNEISEKSEIFDDQFSVERPDGSNFTLKIRSTKLEDSAMYFCASSDSGSGANVLTFGAGSRLTVL.

This sequence joins TRBV6-2 or TRBV6-3 and TRBJ2-1, with 12 bases fitting TRBD2. The CDR3 length is 15 residues. Germline V gene sequence: CDR1 MNHEY, CDR2 SVGEGT. With V trimmed by 6 bases and J by 5 bases, 5 bases remained unmatched. DNA for the CDR3: TGTGCCAGCAGCCGCCTAGCGGGGGGGGACAATGAGCAGTTCTTC. It yields the protein CASSRLAGGDNEQFF.

The chain links TRBV18 to TRBJ2-7; 7 positions match TRBD1. CDR1 KGHSH and CDR2 LQKENI come from the germline V gene. V shed 1 base, J shed 0 bases, and the junction held 3 bases outside the gene matches. This CDR3 is built from 15 residues. In DNA, the CDR3 is TGTGCCAGCTCACCACAACAGGGGAGCTCCTACGAGCAGTACTTC. Translating gives CASSPQQGSSYEQYF.

The chain joins TRBV3-1 (or the pseudogene TRBV3-2) to TRBJ2-2; a weak D match, TRBD1 (6 bases). The CDR3 sequence is 15 residues long. Germline CDR1 is LGHDT and CDR2 is YNNKEL (reference sequence). V dropped 5 bases and J dropped 0 bases, with 10 bases sitting between them. DNA of the CDR3: TGTGCCAGCAGCAGGACAGAGTCGAACACCGGGGAGCTGTTTTTT. Residues: CASSRTESNTGELFF.

The chain is built from TRBV28 and TRBJ2-5, with 7 bases fitting TRBD1. The CDR3 spans 13 residues. Per the germline V gene, CDR1 is MDHEN and CDR2 is SYDVKM. The V and J ends lost 5 bases and 6 bases, in that order; junction bases with no gene match: 6. The CDR3 is CASSNTGVQTQYF. The CDR3 region has the DNA TGTGCCAGCAGTAATACAGGGGTGCAGACCCAGTACTTC.

In this sample, this clone turned up a few times. The chain recombines TRBV28 with TRBJ1-2; the match to TRBD1 covers 9 bases. Germline assignment: CDR1 MDHEN and CDR2 SYDVKM. The CDR3 runs 13 residues. The V segment lost 10 bases and the J segment 4 bases; nucleotides outside the gene matches: 7. The CDR3 DNA reads TGTGCCACCGCGAGACAGGGGGGCTATGGCTACACCTTC. The encoded protein is CATARQGGYGYTF.

The chain uses TRBV12-3 or TRBV12-4 and TRBJ1-2; 8 bases line up with TRBD1. The CDR3 totals 13 residues. With 5 bases clipped from V and 8 bases from J, the junction kept 7 bases outside the gene matches. CDR3 coding DNA: TGTGCCAGCAGTGGACAGGGCTTCTTGGGCTACACCTTC. The encoded protein is CASSGQGFLGYTF.

The count of this clone is one. CDR3 in amino acids: CASTPGGQGANGASPLHF. CDR3 DNA sequence: TGTGCCAGTACCCCCGGGGGACAGGGAGCTAACGGAGCTTCACCCCTCCACTTT. V is TRBV19 and J is TRBJ1-6; 9 nucleotides agree with TRBD1. From germline, CDR1 is LNHDA and CDR2 SQIVND (reference sequence). The CDR3 runs to 18 residues. With 7 bases clipped from V and 9 bases from J, the junction kept 19 bases outside the gene matches.

As DNA, the CDR3 is TGCAGCGGAGGGGGGACAGGGGTTCAAGGAGGCTACACCTTC. Translated, it gives CSGGGTGVQGGYTF. The chain combines TRBV29-1 with TRBJ1-2; 10 bases fit TRBD1. Per the germline V gene, CDR1 is SQVTM and CDR2 is ANQGSEA. V trimming: 7 bases; J trimming: 8 bases; junction bases outside the gene matches: 13. There are 14 residues in the CDR3.

V is TRBV6-5 and J is TRBJ2-7, with D tentatively TRBD2 (6 bases). This CDR3 has 14 residues. Germline lookup yields CDR1 MNHEY and CDR2 SVGAGI. With 6 bases removed from V and 0 bases from J, the gap between germline ends came to 12 bases. CDR3 loop: CASSLGSFSYEQYF. CDR3 sequence (DNA): TGTGCCAGCAGCCTCGGGAGTTTCTCCTACGAGCAGTACTTC.